Following are 22 T cell receptor beta chains from one sample sequenced in a study of CD8+ T cells in alopecia areata (dated by TCRdb to 2016 to 2019). The library relied on the immunoSEQ multiplex PCR assay. RNA was extracted from all samples and reverse transcribed into cDNA, which served as template for TCR sequencing. TCRdb stores this immuneACCESS table with in-frame sequences only. Part of the clones is absent; in the studies checked, under half of the shortfall reflects unresolved V genes, and no reason is known for the rest. The sample contains some 110,000 clones, 35% to 45% of them found a single time. The ten most abundant clones make up approximately 3% of the sample. Sequenced input: CD4+ T cells sorted from blood. The receptors were sampled from a human donor with alopecia areata.

This chain joins TRBV11-1 and TRBJ2-7; maybe TRBD1 (5 bases). Trimming took 3 bases from V and 2 from J, leaving 17 bases between them. CDR3 size: 16 residues. The germline CDR1 and CDR2 sequences are SGHAT and FQDESV (reference sequence). CDR3 in DNA: TGTGCCAGCAGCTTTAGTCCCCTGCAGGGTACCTACGAGCAGTACTTC. It specifies CASSFSPLQGTYEQYF.

V gene TRBV5-1 combines with J gene TRBJ2-3; D call uncertain. Germline V CDR1 and CDR2: SGHRS, YFSETQ. The CDR3 sequence is 11 residues long. V was pared by 3 bases and J by 10 bases, with 9 bases between. CDR3 DNA: TGCGCCAGCAGCTCAGACTCTTCGCAGTATTTT. This codes for CASSSDSSQYF.

The CDR3, as DNA: TGCGCCAGCAGACCCCTAGCGGGGGACCACAATGAGCAGTTCTTC. This gives the protein CASRPLAGDHNEQFF. V usage is TRBV5-1 and J usage is TRBJ2-1; 10 bases align to TRBD2. V trimming: 5 bases; J trimming: 5 bases; junction bases outside the gene matches: 7. Per the germline V gene, CDR1 is SGHRS and CDR2 is YFSETQ. The CDR3 is 15 residues long.

This chain connects TRBV30 to TRBJ1-1; 8 bases agree with TRBD1. From germline, CDR1 is GTSNPN and CDR2 SVGIG (reference sequence). The ends lost 5 bases at V and 0 bases at J; junction bases unmatched: 5. There are 14 residues in the CDR3. The CDR3 is CAWGTGHMNTEAFF. The CDR3 nucleotides read TGTGCCTGGGGGACAGGACACATGAACACTGAAGCTTTCTTT.

The chain carries TRBV28 and TRBJ1-4; no clear D. This CDR3 has 13 amino acids. Germline CDR1 MDHEN, CDR2 SYDVKM. With 5 bases removed from V and 5 bases from J, the gap between germline ends came to 9 bases. The CDR3 protein is CASSPPLNEKLFF. The DNA for the CDR3 is TGTGCCAGCAGTCCCCCTCTCAATGAAAAACTGTTTTTT.

This chain joins TRBV2 and TRBJ2-6; D is unresolved. CDR3 length equals 18 residues. V was trimmed by 2 bases and J by 0 bases, leaving 14 bases between them. CDR1 and CDR2 from the germline V gene are SNHLY and FYNNEI. In DNA form, the CDR3 reads TGTGCCAGCAGTGAAAACGGCCAGGAGATCTCTGGGGCCAACGTCCTGACTTTC. Its protein is CASSENGQEISGANVLTF.

In its sample, this clone was seen once. The chain has TRBV5-1 and TRBJ2-1; D gene uncertain. This CDR3 comprises 16 residues. V was pared by 4 bases and J by 0 bases, with 14 bases between. Germline assignment: CDR1 SGHRS and CDR2 YFSETQ. CDR3 bases: TGCGCCAGCAGCACTCTTCCTGCAAGCTCCTACAATGAGCAGTTCTTC. It codes for CASSTLPASSYNEQFF.

In this sample, this clone turned up a few times. The genes are TRBV5-1 and TRBJ2-4; D is possibly TRBD2 (6 bases). This CDR3 spans 16 amino acids. From germline, CDR1 is SGHRS and CDR2 YFSETQ. V dropped 0 bases and J dropped 1 base, with 11 bases sitting between them. Here the CDR3 reads CASSLEGRLAKNIQYF. Written as DNA, the CDR3 is TGCGCCAGCAGCTTGGAGGGGAGGCTGGCCAAAAACATTCAGTACTTC.

V is TRBV30 and J is TRBJ2-5; either TRBD1 or TRBD2 may fit D (5 bases each). Germline loops: CDR1 GTSNPN, CDR2 SVGIG (reference sequence). The V end was cut by 2 bases, the J end by 1 base, with 14 bases between. This CDR3 contains 15 residues. CDR3 nucleotide sequence: TGTGCCTGGAGTATGTATGGGGGATCCCAAGAGACCCAGTACTTC. Translating it yields CAWSMYGGSQETQYF.

The V gene is TRBV28, the J gene TRBJ2-4, with D unclear. Trimming removed 5 bases at V and 0 bases at J, with 8 bases between. Per germline, CDR1 MDHEN and CDR2 SYDVKM. The CDR3 covers 14 residues. The CDR3 here is CASSNPLAKNIQYF. The DNA for the CDR3 is TGTGCCAGCAGTAACCCTCTAGCCAAAAACATTCAGTACTTC.

The DNA of the CDR3 is TGTGCCAGCGCCTCGGGCATGAACACTGAAGCTTTCTTT. Its translation is CASASGMNTEAFF. The chain has TRBV27 and TRBJ1-1; the D is unclear. Germline V lookup: CDR1 MNHEY, CDR2 SMNVEV (reference sequence). The CDR3 loop spans 13 amino acids. Trimming stripped 8 bases from V and 0 bases from J, with 10 bases between.

This sequence joins TRBV29-1 and TRBJ1-1; possibly TRBD1 for D (5 bases). Trimming cost V 8 bases and J 10 bases, with 20 bases left between them. Germline V gene sequence: CDR1 SQVTM, CDR2 ANQGSEA. This CDR3 spans 12 amino acids. Written as DNA, the CDR3 is TGCAGCTACGACAATTTGGGGCGGGGAGCTTTCTTT. This codes for CSYDNLGRGAFF. Combining the CDR3 with reference TRBV29-1 and TRBJ1-1 gives the whole variable domain SAVISQKPSRDICQRGTSLTIQCQVDSQVTMMFWYRQQPGQSLTLIATANQGSEATYESGFVIDKFPISRPNLTFSTLTVSNMSPEDSSIYLCSYDNLGRGAFFGQGTRLTVV.

The chain uses TRBV29-1 and TRBJ1-2; no reliable D call. The CDR3 is made up of 13 amino acids. The germline V gene encodes CDR1 SQVTM and CDR2 ANQGSEA. V lost 7 bases and J 4 bases, leaving 16 bases between the germline ends. The DNA for the CDR3 is TGCAGCGGATGGGAAGGACTTACCTATGGCTACACCTTC. As protein: CSGWEGLTYGYTF.

This clone appeared a few times. This chain connects TRBV5-6 to TRBJ2-7, with TRBD2 identical over 7 bases. With V trimmed by 4 bases and J by 3 bases, 7 bases remained unmatched. Germline V gene sequence: CDR1 SGHDT, CDR2 YYEEEE. The CDR3 totals 14 residues. CDR3 sequence (DNA): TGTGCCAGCAGCATGGGACTACTACACTACGAGCAGTACTTC. Translating gives CASSMGLLHYEQYF.

The rearrangement uses TRBV28 and TRBJ2-7; 10 bases agree with TRBD2. V gave up 2 bases and J gave up 4 bases; unmatched junction bases: 5. This CDR3 spans 15 amino acids. The germline CDR1 and CDR2 sequences are MDHEN and SYDVKM. CDR3 nucleotides: TGTGCCAGCAGTTTAGGGGCTAGCGGGAGATACGAGCAGTACTTC. Amino acid sequence: CASSLGASGRYEQYF.

This chain connects TRBV7-2 to TRBJ2-5, with D possibly called TRBD1 or TRBD2 (5 bases each). V was trimmed by 2 bases and J by 4 bases, leaving 11 bases between them. The CDR3 length is 14 residues. Germline V gives CDR1 SGHTA, CDR2 FQGNSA. This CDR3 reads CASSLSAGTETQYF. The CDR3, as DNA: TGTGCCAGCAGCTTATCGGCAGGGACAGAGACCCAGTACTTC.

This rearrangement joins TRBV7-6 to TRBJ2-1, with D unresolved. This CDR3 is built from 13 residues. V was shortened by 1 base and J by 10 bases, with 11 bases between the two germline ends. The germline V gene has CDR1 SGHVS and CDR2 FNYEAQ. Here the CDR3 reads CASSLGEVGEQFF. CDR3 coding DNA: TGTGCCAGCAGCTTAGGTGAGGTCGGGGAGCAGTTCTTC.

This clone occurred a few times. V usage is TRBV28 and J usage is TRBJ2-3; 14 positions agree with TRBD2. CDR1 and CDR2 from the germline V gene are MDHEN and SYDVKM. This CDR3 comprises 16 residues. The V segment lost 5 bases and the J segment 4 bases; nucleotides outside the gene matches: 5. The CDR3: CASSPGLAGGADTQYF. The CDR3 DNA reads TGTGCCAGCAGTCCTGGACTAGCGGGAGGCGCAGATACGCAGTATTTT.

This clone occurred a few times. This chain joins TRBV14 and TRBJ2-5, with 11 nucleotides matching TRBD2. Losses at the gene ends were 1 base for V and 6 bases for J; bases not matched to a gene: 7. Germline values: CDR1 SGHDN, CDR2 FVKESK. This CDR3 spans 16 amino acids. This CDR3 reads CASSQGAGTSGKTQYF. The DNA for the CDR3 is TGTGCCAGCAGCCAAGGAGCGGGGACTAGCGGAAAGACCCAGTACTTC.

The chain uses TRBV29-1 and TRBJ1-2; 10 bases agree with TRBD1. Germline CDR1 is SQVTM and CDR2 is ANQGSEA. J lost 4 bases, V lost 4 bases, and 9 bases had no gene match. The CDR3 is 15 amino acids. The CDR3 loop is CSVVVTGGWGYGYTF. The DNA of the CDR3 is TGCAGCGTTGTCGTGACAGGGGGCTGGGGCTATGGCTACACCTTC.

This rearrangement joins TRBV29-1 to TRBJ1-1; D is ambiguous. This CDR3 is 11 amino acids long. The germline V gene encodes CDR1 SQVTM and CDR2 ANQGSEA. Trimming took off 4 bases at V and 7 bases at J, with 10 bases between the two ends. As DNA, the CDR3 is TGCAGCGTTGGGGAGGGTTATGAAGCTTTCTTT. It is translated as CSVGEGYEAFF.

The J gene is TRBJ1-1, the V gene TRBV23-1; TRBD1 agrees at 10 bases. TRBV23-1 is an ORF, with its function uncertain. J was trimmed by 10 bases and V by 6 bases; bases with no gene match: 17. CDR3 length: 16 amino acids. The CDR3 DNA is TGCGCCAGCAGAAGTTATACCGGGACAGGGGTACTGGCAGCTTTCTTT. It specifies CASRSYTGTGVLAAFF.